A single T cell receptor (beta chain) is shown here with its context. What it binds is unknown. This specimen belongs to a study of vaccination effects on CD4 cells after COVID-19. Background on the study: Two doses of BNT162b2 or mRNA-1273 vaccine were administered to participants.

Antigen-specific CD4+ T cells were expanded with viral peptide pools in the ViraFEST assay before sequencing. Isolation of CD4+ T cells took place after 10 days of culture. Having tested negative for nucleocapsid antibodies, the vaccine recipients showed no prior SARS-CoV-2 infection. Culturing of a few million PBMC per well took place with around 9 IU/ml IL-2 and approximately 9.9 ug/ml peptides. In the cultures, half the medium was exchanged for IL-2 medium on days 3 and 7. The CDR3 totals 14 residues. V was shortened by 6 bases and J by 1 base, with 13 bases between the two germline ends. The germline V gene has CDR1 SQVTM and CDR2 ANQGSEA. Clones were read by immunoSEQ multiplex PCR, and TCRdb kept only the in-frame ones, dropping some. The sample lists 20,000 to 30,000 clones; roughly 80% were seen once.

The clonotype was recovered from a human donor who received a COVID-19 vaccine. The chain has TRBV29-1 and TRBJ2-1, with TRBD1 as a possible D gene (6 bases). Sequencing was performed on CD4+ T cells from PBMCs cultured with HCoV-NL63 spike peptides, taken before COVID-19 vaccination. The CDR3 sequence: CSVGIRGSYNEQFF. The CDR3 DNA is TGCAGCGTCGGAATCAGGGGATCCTACAATGAGCAGTTCTTC.